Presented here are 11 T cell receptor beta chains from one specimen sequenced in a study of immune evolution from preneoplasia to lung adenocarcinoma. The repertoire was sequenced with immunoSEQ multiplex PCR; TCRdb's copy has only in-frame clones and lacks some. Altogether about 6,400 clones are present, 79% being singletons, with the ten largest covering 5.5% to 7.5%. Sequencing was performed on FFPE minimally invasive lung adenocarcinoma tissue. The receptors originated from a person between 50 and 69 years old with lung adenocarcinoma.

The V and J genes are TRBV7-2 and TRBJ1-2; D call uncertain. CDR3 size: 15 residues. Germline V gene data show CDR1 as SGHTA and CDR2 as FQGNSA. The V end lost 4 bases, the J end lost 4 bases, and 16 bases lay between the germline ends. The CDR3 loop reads CASSYFRARSYGYTF. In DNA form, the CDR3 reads TGTGCCAGCAGCTATTTTCGCGCGAGGAGCTATGGCTACACCTTC.

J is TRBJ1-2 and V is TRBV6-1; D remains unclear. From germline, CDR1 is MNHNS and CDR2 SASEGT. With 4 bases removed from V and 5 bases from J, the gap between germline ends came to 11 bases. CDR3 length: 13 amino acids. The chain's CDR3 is CASSAAESYGYTF. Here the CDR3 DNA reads TGTGCCAGCAGTGCGGCAGAATCTTATGGCTACACCTTC.

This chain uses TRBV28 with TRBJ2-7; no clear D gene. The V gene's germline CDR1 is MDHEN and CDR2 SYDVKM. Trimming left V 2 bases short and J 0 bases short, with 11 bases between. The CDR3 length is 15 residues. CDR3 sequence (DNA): TGTGCCAGCAGTTTACAGGCTGCTACCTCCTACGAGCAGTACTTC. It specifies CASSLQAATSYEQYF.

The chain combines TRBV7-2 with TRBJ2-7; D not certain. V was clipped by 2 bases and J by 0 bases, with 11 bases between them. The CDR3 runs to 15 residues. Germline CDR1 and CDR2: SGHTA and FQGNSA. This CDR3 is CASSLSDYLSYEQYF. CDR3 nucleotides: TGTGCCAGCAGCTTATCGGATTATCTCTCCTACGAGCAGTACTTC.

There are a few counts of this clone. The CDR3 reads CASSHTDTQYF. The CDR3 region has the DNA TGTGCCAGTAGCCACACAGATACGCAGTATTTT. V is TRBV19 and J is TRBJ2-3, with D unresolved. Germline-derived CDR1 and CDR2 are LNHDA and SQIVND (reference sequence). The V end was cut by 6 bases, the J end by 2 bases, with 3 bases between. The CDR3 sequence is 11 residues long.

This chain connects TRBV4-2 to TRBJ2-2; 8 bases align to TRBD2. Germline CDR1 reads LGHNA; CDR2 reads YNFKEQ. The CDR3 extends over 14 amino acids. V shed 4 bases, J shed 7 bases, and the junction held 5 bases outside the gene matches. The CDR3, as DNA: TGTGCCAGCAGCCGGGGACTAGATGTCGGGGAGCTGTTTTTT. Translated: CASSRGLDVGELFF.

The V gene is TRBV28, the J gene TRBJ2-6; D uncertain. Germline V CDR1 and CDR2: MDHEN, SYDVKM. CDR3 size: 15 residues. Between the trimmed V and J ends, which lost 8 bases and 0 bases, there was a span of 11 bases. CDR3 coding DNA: TGTGCCAGCGAGAACGTAAACTCTGGGGCCAACGTCCTGACTTTC. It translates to CASENVNSGANVLTF.

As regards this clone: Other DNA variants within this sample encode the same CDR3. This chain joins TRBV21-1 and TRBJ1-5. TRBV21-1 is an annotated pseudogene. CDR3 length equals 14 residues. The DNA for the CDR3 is TGTGCCAGCAGGCTACATTGGCACCATCAGCCCCAGCATTTT. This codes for CASRLHWHHQPQHF.

The CDR3 coding sequence is TGTGCCTGGACCGCTCCAGGGGCTGGAAACACCATATATTTT. It yields the protein CAWTAPGAGNTIYF. The V call is TRBV30, the J call TRBJ1-3; D perhaps matches TRBD1 (6 bases). This CDR3 spans 14 amino acids. The V gene's germline CDR1 is GTSNPN and CDR2 SVGIG (reference sequence). V was pared by 4 bases and J by 2 bases, with 12 bases between.

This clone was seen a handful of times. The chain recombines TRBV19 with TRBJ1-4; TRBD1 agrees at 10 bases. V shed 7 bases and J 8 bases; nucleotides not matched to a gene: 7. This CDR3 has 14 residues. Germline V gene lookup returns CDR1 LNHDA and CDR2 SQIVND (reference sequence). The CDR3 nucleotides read TGTGCCAGTACCTCGGACAGGGGGGACGAAAAACTGTTTTTT. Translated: CASTSDRGDEKLFF. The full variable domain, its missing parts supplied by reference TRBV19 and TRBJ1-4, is DGGITQSPKYLFRKEGQNVTLSCEQNLNHDAMYWYRQDPGQGLRLIYYSQIVNDFQKGDIAEGYSVSREKKESFPLTVTSAQKNPTAFYLCASTSDRGDEKLFFGSGTQLSVL.

This CDR3 reads CASSLDLGTYNEQFF. Written as DNA, the CDR3 is TGTGCCAGCAGCTTAGACCTTGGAACCTACAATGAGCAGTTCTTC. V usage is TRBV7-2 and J usage is TRBJ2-1; D gene uncertain. The CDR3 runs 15 residues. Trimming cost V 1 base and J 2 bases, with 9 bases left between them. Germline V gives CDR1 SGHTA, CDR2 FQGNSA.